The source of this T cell receptor (beta chain) is a study of T cells in narcolepsy. Overall study results and limits: Autoreactive clone sequences were missing from some blood memory CD4+ repertoires.

As to this clone: What it binds is not known.

Assay used: immunoSEQ multiplex PCR; TCRdb lists only in-frame clones, some missing. The data contain 25,000 to 35,000 clones, roughly four fifths of them singletons. V gave up 7 bases and J gave up 2 bases; unmatched junction bases: 6. The CDR3 spans 14 residues. Germline V gene data show CDR1 as SEHNR and CDR2 as FQNEAQ (reference sequence). This sequence joins TRBV7-9 and TRBJ2-3; 7 positions agree with TRBD2. The TCR sequence derives from a human donor in good health. Sequenced material: memory (CD45RA-) CD4+ T cells from blood. The CDR3 DNA reads TGTGCCAGCAACTACGGGACTACCACAGATACGCAGTATTTT. Translation: CASNYGTTTDTQYF.